This T cell receptor (beta chain) was retrieved from a study of shared clonotypes between healthy human individuals (dated by TCRdb to the early 2020s). General notes on the study: The cohort comprised two women and three men aged 18 to 49 years. Leukapheresis yielded between about 0.9 and 8.9 billion PBMCs per donor. The study deeply sequenced blood TCR repertoires of about five healthy adults to estimate repertoire size and the extent of clonotype sharing between individuals. Different laboratories and diverse techniques were used to prepare libraries and sequence TCR repertoires, to increase sequencing depth and limit assay-specific biases. Per donor, three plates each were used for CD4 naive and CD4 memory, two for CD8 naive, and one for CD8 memory.

A word on this clone: Its cognate antigen has yet to be identified. Per-nucleotide qualities are absent, and no much larger clonotype sits a single base away.

The CDR3 starts with the cysteine, ends with the phenylalanine, and has 11 residues. The DNA shown is the 33-base CDR3, in frame from base 1. For CDR1 and CDR2, the germline V gene lists MNHNS and SASEGT. V sheds 1 base and J sheds 10 bases, leaving 7 bases between their ends. Using the deep immunoSEQ assay, multiplex PCR amplified TCR CDR3 regions from genomic DNA. Extracted genomic DNA from each cell subset was distributed evenly across all wells of several immunoSEQ 96-well plates, and each plate was treated as a replicate. Each replicate PCR for sorted subsets received approximately 200 ng genomic DNA, equal to 30,000 or so T cell genomes. Purified libraries were measured with a Qubit 3.0 fluorometer, size-checked on a Bioanalyzer 2100, and measured again with the KAPA Library Quantification kit. Each immunoSEQ 96-well plate was sequenced on its own single-read 150-cycle Illumina NextSeq 550 flow cell. The authors' pipeline ran thus. Because the immunoSEQ output included only junctional sequences and no quality scores, the filtering could not be the same as the filtering used for full-length reads. Sequences were annotated with PyIR, a Python wrapper for IgBLAST v1.9, and V/J genes and CDR3 were assigned using IMGT germline references. Reads were removed for weak V/J assignments (E-value above 1e-6), missing CDR3, stop codons, out-of-frame junctions, or ambiguous translated residues. V3J clonotypes were defined by identical inferred V gene, J gene, and CDR3 amino acid sequence. The percentage overlap between two repertoires was calculated by dividing the number of shared unique clonotypes by the size of the smaller repertoire. Repertoire richness was assessed with RTK rarefaction, the Chao1 estimator, and Recon v2.1 estimates of unobserved clonotypes. For all TCRbeta clonotypes obtained by the gDNA method from a handful of donors, generation probabilities were computed with OLGA. TCRdb's version of the immuneACCESS table is confined to in-frame rearrangements and falls short of the full clone set. An unresolved V gene accounts for under half of the shortfall where checked; the remainder is of unknown origin. The V and J calls and clone size are taken from that table; D and trimming were inferred from the DNA. The sample yields fewer than 150,000 clones; around 66% were counted once. The top ten clonotypes cover approximately 23% of the sample.

Study-wide findings and limitations: Sharing across a handful of donors was observed for around 4.8% of naive CD4, less than 4% of naive CD8, about 2.3% of memory CD4, and about 0.4% of memory CD8 clonotypes. Only blood was sampled, and tissue TCR repertoires likely differ from those in blood. Larger estimated clonotype richness was generally found for naive subsets than for memory subsets. The small number of donors limited the genetic and exposure-history diversity represented. Even with the large sequencing depth, rarefaction of the sorted-subset datasets indicated that sequencing was incomplete. Clonotypes shared by all four sorted-subset donors showed higher generation probabilities than non-shared clonotypes. Pairwise subsampling led to the expectation that sequencing depth would affect the degree of clonotype sharing among donors.

The donors were healthy, HIV-negative adults with no recently reported acute infections or vaccinations. Only Caucasian adults living in Nashville, Tennessee, USA were represented among the donors. The CD8 memory samples were a combination of magnetically selected CD45RO+ cells and CCR7-negative CD45RA+ effector memory (TemRA) cells. Blood was obtained by leukapheresis, after which PBMCs were separated by Ficoll-Histopaque density gradient centrifugation and cryopreserved in liquid nitrogen vapor phase. Purity and quantity of every magnetically sorted T cell population were checked by analytical flow cytometry. Genomic DNA was isolated from each sorted fraction and quantified by UV absorbance on a Nanodrop 2000c.

Sequencing was carried out using memory CD8+ T cells sorted from blood. Sample cell subset or site, as interpreted from the label and publication: CD45RO+ cells pooled with CCR7-negative TemRA cells. The origin of this receptor is a woman aged 30 to 39 in good health. The chain is made from TRBV6-1 and TRBJ1-1; no D gene is confidently identified. CDR3 sequence: CASSEDAVAFF. The nucleotide sequence reads as follows: TGTGCCAGCAGTGAAGATGCTGTAGCTTTCTTT.